The T cell receptor (beta chain) under discussion was sequenced for a study of control samples from healthy donors and cancer patients. In this sample, this clone turned up once. V was pared by 4 bases and J by 7 bases, with 14 bases of the junction left unmatched. Germline V lookup: CDR1 MNHEY, CDR2 SMNVEV (reference sequence). The CDR3 totals 17 residues. Libraries were prepared by immunoSEQ multiplex PCR; TCRdb keeps only in-frame clonotypes and omits some of them. This table has 150,000 to 200,000 clones, about 94% appearing once. V usage is TRBV27 and J usage is TRBJ2-1; TRBD2 agrees at 9 bases. The sequence derives from a woman in her 40s in good health. The source material was blood. In DNA form, the CDR3 reads TGTGCCAGCAGTTCCCCCCGGAGTCCTAGCGGGAAAAATGAGCAGTTCTTC. Its protein is CASSSPRSPSGKNEQFF.